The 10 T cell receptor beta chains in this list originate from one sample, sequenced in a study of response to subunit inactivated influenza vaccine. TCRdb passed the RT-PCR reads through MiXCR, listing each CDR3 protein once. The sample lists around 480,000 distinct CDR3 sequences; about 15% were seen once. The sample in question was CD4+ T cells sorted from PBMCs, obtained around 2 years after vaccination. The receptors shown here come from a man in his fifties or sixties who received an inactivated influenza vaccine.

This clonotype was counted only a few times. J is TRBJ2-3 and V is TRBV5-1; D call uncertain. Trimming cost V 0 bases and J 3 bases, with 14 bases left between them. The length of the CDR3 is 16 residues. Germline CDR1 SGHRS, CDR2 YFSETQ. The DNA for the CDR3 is TGCGCCAGCAGCTTGGTTTTCAGAGAACTTACAGATACGCAGTATTTT. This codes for CASSLVFRELTDTQYF.

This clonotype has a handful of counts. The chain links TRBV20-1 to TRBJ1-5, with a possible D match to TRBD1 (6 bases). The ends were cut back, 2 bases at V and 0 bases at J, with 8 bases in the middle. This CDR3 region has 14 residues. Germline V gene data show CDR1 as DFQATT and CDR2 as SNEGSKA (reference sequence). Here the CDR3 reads CSARQGNSNQPQHF. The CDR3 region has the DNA TGCAGTGCTAGACAGGGGAATAGCAATCAGCCCCAGCATTTT.

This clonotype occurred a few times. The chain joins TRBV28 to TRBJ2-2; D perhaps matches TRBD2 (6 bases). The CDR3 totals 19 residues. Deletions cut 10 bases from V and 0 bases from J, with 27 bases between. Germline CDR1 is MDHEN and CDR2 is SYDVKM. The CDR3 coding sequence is TGTGCCACCCAGGGAGGTCGCCAAAGGGCTTTCTCGAACACCGGGGAGCTGTTTTTT. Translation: CATQGGRQRAFSNTGELFF. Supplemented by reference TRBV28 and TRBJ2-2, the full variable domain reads DVKVTQSSRYLVKRTGEKVFLECVQDMDHENMFWYRQDPGLGLRLIYFSYDVKMKEKGDIPEGYSVSREKKERFSLILESASTNQTSMYLCATQGGRQRAFSNTGELFFGEGSRLTVL.

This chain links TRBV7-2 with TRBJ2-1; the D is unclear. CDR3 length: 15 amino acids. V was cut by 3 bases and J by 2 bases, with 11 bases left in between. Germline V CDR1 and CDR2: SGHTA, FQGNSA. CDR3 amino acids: CASSFRESTYNEQFF. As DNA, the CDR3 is TGTGCCAGCAGCTTTAGGGAATCTACCTACAATGAGCAGTTCTTC.

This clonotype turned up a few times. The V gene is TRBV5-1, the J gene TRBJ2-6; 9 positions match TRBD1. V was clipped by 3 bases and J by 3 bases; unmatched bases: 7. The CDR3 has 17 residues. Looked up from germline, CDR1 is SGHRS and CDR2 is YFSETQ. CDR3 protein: CASSWTGAPGGANVLTF. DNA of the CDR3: TGCGCCAGCAGCTGGACAGGGGCGCCTGGTGGGGCCAACGTCCTGACTTTC.

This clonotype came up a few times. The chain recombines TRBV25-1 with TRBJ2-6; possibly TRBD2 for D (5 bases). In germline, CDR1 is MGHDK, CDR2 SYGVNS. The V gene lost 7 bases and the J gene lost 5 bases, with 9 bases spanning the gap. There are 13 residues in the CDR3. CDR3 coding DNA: TGTGCCAGCACCGACTATAGGGCCAACGTCCTGACTTTC. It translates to CASTDYRANVLTF.

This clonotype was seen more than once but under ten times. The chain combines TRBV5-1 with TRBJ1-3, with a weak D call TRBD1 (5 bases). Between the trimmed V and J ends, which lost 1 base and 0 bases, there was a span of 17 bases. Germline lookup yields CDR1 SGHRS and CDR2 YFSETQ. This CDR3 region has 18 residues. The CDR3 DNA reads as TGCGCCAGCAGCTTGCCCAATACGACAGAGAGCTCTGGAAACACCATATATTTT. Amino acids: CASSLPNTTESSGNTIYF.

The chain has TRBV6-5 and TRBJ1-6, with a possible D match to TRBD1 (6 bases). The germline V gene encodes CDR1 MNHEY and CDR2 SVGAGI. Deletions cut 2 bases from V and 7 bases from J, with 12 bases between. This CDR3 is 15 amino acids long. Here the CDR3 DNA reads TGTGCCAGCAGTTACGGGGGCTGGTACAATTCACCCCTCCACTTT. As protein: CASSYGGWYNSPLHF.

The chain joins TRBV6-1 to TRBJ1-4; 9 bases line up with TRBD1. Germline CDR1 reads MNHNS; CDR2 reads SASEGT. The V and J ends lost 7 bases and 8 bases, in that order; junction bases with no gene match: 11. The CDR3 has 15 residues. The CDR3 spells CASKQPGQGGEKLFF. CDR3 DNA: TGTGCCAGCAAACAGCCGGGACAGGGTGGCGAAAAACTGTTTTTT.

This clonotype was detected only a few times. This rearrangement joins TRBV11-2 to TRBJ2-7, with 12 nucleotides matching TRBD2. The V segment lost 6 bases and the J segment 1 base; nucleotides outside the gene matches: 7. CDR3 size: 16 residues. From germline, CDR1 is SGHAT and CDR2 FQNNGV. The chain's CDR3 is CASRKTSGSSSYEQYF. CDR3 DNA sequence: TGTGCCAGCAGAAAGACTAGCGGGAGCTCGTCCTACGAGCAGTACTTC.